Following are 26 T cell receptor beta chains from one sample sequenced in a study of T cell responses to AZD1222 COVID-19 vaccine. The repertoire was sequenced with immunoSEQ multiplex PCR; TCRdb's copy has only in-frame clones and lacks some. The sample has tens of thousands of clones, approximately 85% seen once. The sequences come from peripheral blood, collected on day 0 of AZD1222 vaccination. The receptors were gathered from an adult in good health.

The gene calls are TRBV14 and TRBJ2-5, with 11 bases matching TRBD2. From germline, CDR1 is SGHDN and CDR2 FVKESK. V lost 2 bases, J lost 5 bases, and 7 bases stayed unmatched. This CDR3 is 16 amino acids long. For the CDR3, the DNA is TGTGCCAGCAGCCAACCAACTAGCGGGGGTTTGGAGACCCAGTACTTC. Translation: CASSQPTSGGLETQYF.

This sequence joins TRBV7-9 and TRBJ1-4; perhaps TRBD1 as D (5 bases). Germline V gene sequence: CDR1 SEHNR, CDR2 FQNEAQ (reference sequence). V dropped 6 bases and J dropped 6 bases, with 20 bases sitting between them. The CDR3 contains 16 residues. The CDR3 nucleotides are TGTGCCAGCAGTGGGCCCCCACAGGCCGGGGATGAAAAACTGTTTTTT. It is translated as CASSGPPQAGDEKLFF.

The chain employs TRBV4-2 and TRBJ1-1; D is unresolved. Per the germline V gene, CDR1 is LGHNA and CDR2 is YNFKEQ. The ends were cut back, 3 bases at V and 2 bases at J, with 10 bases in the middle. The CDR3 extends over 14 amino acids. The CDR3: CASSQGQANTEAFF. For the CDR3, the DNA is TGTGCCAGCAGCCAGGGTCAGGCAAACACTGAAGCTTTCTTT.

The chain joins TRBV5-1 to TRBJ2-3; tentatively, D is TRBD2 (5 bases). The CDR3 extends over 15 amino acids. Germline assignment: CDR1 SGHRS and CDR2 YFSETQ. Trimming shortened V by 6 bases and J by 4 bases, and 18 bases separated the two germline ends. The CDR3 DNA reads as TGCGCCAGCACCCAAGTAGCGAGCGGTGCAGATACGCAGTATTTT. Encoded protein: CASTQVASGADTQYF.

This clone was detected only a few times. This chain links TRBV5-1 with TRBJ2-7, with D possibly being TRBD1 (6 bases). V was pared by 4 bases and J by 4 bases, with 12 bases between. This CDR3 has 13 residues. Germline CDR1 reads SGHRS; CDR2 reads YFSETQ. CDR3 sequence reads: CASSVNRDYEQYF. CDR3 coding DNA: TGCGCCAGCAGCGTAAACAGGGATTACGAGCAGTACTTC. The full variable domain, its missing parts supplied by reference TRBV5-1 and TRBJ2-7, is KAGVTQTPRYLIKTRGQQVTLSCSPISGHRSVSWYQQTPGQGLQFLFEYFSETQRNKGNFPGRFSGRQFSNSRSEMNVSTLELGDSALYLCASSVNRDYEQYFGPGTRLTVT.

CDR3 sequence (DNA): TGTGCCAGCAGCGCGGCGACAGGGGGCAGCGAGCAGTACTTC. It translates to CASSAATGGSEQYF. This rearrangement joins TRBV9 to TRBJ2-7, with 10 nucleotides matching TRBD1. The germline V gene encodes CDR1 SGDLS and CDR2 YYNGEE. The V segment lost 3 bases and the J segment 6 bases; nucleotides outside the gene matches: 6. The CDR3 is 14 residues long. Looking up the rest from reference TRBV9 and TRBJ2-7 gives the full variable domain: DSGVTQTPKHLITATGQRVTLRCSPRSGDLSVYWYQQSLDQGLQFLIQYYNGEERAKGNILERFSAQQFPDLHSELNLSSLELGDSALYFCASSAATGGSEQYFGPGTRLTVT.

The chain uses TRBV5-1 and TRBJ1-4; D is possibly TRBD1 (5 bases). Germline assignment: CDR1 SGHRS and CDR2 YFSETQ. Trimming left V 0 bases short and J 5 bases short, with 11 bases between. This CDR3 has 15 amino acids. The CDR3 spells CASSLAGRINEKLFF. The CDR3 nucleotides are TGCGCCAGCAGCTTGGCGGGGCGGATAAATGAAAAACTGTTTTTT.

V usage is TRBV21-1 and J usage is TRBJ1-2. TRBV21-1 is a pseudogene. The CDR3 contains 12 residues. CDR3 DNA sequence: TGTGCCAGCAATAGAGGGAACTATGGCTACACCTTC. Its protein product is CASNRGNYGYTF.

This clone appeared once. The CDR3 region has the DNA TGTGCCAGCCCCCTGGACCTCTCTGGGGCCAACGTCCTGACTTTC. This encodes CASPLDLSGANVLTF. The V gene is TRBV18, the J gene TRBJ2-6; D call uncertain. The V and J ends lost 8 bases and 0 bases respectively, with 11 bases between them. The length of the CDR3 is 15 residues. Germline CDR1 is KGHSH and CDR2 is LQKENI.

The gene calls are TRBV19 and TRBJ2-3; perhaps TRBD2 as D (6 bases). Trimming stripped 6 bases from V and 1 base from J, with 14 bases between. The CDR3 consists of 15 residues. Germline CDR1 and CDR2: LNHDA and SQIVND (reference sequence). The CDR3 DNA reads as TGTGCCAGTAGACTGGGACTGCCTGGCACAGATACGCAGTATTTT. Protein product: CASRLGLPGTDTQYF.

The chain employs TRBV2 and TRBJ1-1, with D perhaps TRBD1 (6 bases). Germline lookup yields CDR1 SNHLY and CDR2 FYNNEI. The germline V and J ends were trimmed by 4 bases and 3 bases, with 9 bases remaining between them. The CDR3 is 13 residues long. Here the CDR3 reads CASSGNRDTEAFF. The CDR3 DNA sequence: TGTGCCAGCAGTGGCAACAGGGACACTGAAGCTTTCTTT.

This clone occurred once. The chain couples TRBV2 to TRBJ1-2; TRBD1 might be the D (6 bases). The germline CDR1 and CDR2 sequences are SNHLY and FYNNEI. The V and J ends lost 6 bases and 4 bases respectively, with 12 bases between them. The CDR3 contains 13 residues. This CDR3 is CASSTSDSYGYTF. The CDR3, as DNA: TGTGCCAGCAGCACTTCGGACAGCTATGGCTACACCTTC.

This chain uses TRBV3-1 (or the pseudogene TRBV3-2) with TRBJ2-3, with D possibly matching TRBD1 (6 bases). V was cut by 8 bases and J by 3 bases, with 9 bases left in between. Per germline, CDR1 LGHDT and CDR2 YNNKEL (reference sequence). The CDR3 runs 12 residues. CDR3 region: CASGQLTDTQYF. The CDR3 coding sequence is TGTGCCAGCGGACAGTTGACAGATACGCAGTATTTT.

The chain uses TRBV3-1 (or the pseudogene TRBV3-2) and TRBJ1-1; the D is unclear. With 4 bases removed from V and 0 bases from J, the gap between germline ends came to 12 bases. The germline CDR1 and CDR2 sequences are LGHDT and YNNKEL (reference sequence). The CDR3 contains 15 residues. CDR3 nucleotide sequence: TGTGCCAGCAGCCCCCGACCAATCCTGAACACTGAAGCTTTCTTT. Its translation: CASSPRPILNTEAFF.

V is TRBV21-1 and J is TRBJ2-7; the table assigns TRBD2, which was not confirmed against the DNA. TRBV21-1 is deemed a pseudogene. The CDR3 has 19 amino acids. The DNA for the CDR3 is TGTGCCAGCAGCAAAAGGGCGGAAACTAGCGGTTCTTGGTGGCACGAGCAGTACTTC. It yields the protein CASSKRAETSGSWWHEQYF.

The genes are TRBV12-3 or TRBV12-4 and TRBJ1-5, with 7 bases lining up with TRBD1. Losses at the gene ends were 3 bases for V and 4 bases for J; bases not matched to a gene: 0. The CDR3 sequence is 13 residues long. Here the CDR3 reads CASSLTGNQPQHF. In DNA, the CDR3 is TGTGCCAGCAGTTTGACAGGGAATCAGCCCCAGCATTTT.

The V gene is TRBV19, the J gene TRBJ2-7, with TRBD1 matching over 9 bases. CDR1 and CDR2 (germline): LNHDA, SQIVND (reference sequence). CDR3 size: 14 residues. J was trimmed by 4 bases and V by 6 bases; bases with no gene match: 7. Here the CDR3 DNA reads TGTGCCAGTAGAACCACAGGGGGCCCTTACGAGCAGTACTTC. This encodes CASRTTGGPYEQYF.

The gene calls are TRBV21-1 and TRBJ2-7; TRBD1 is the table's D call, not checked against the DNA. TRBV21-1 is reported as a pseudogene. There are 13 residues in the CDR3. CDR3 bases: TGTGCCAGCAGCAGGGACAGACCCTACGAGCAGTACTTC. Its protein product is CASSRDRPYEQYF.

This clone was seen a single time. The chain has TRBV2 and TRBJ2-5; TRBD1 matches at 7 bases. Germline lookup yields CDR1 SNHLY and CDR2 FYNNEI. The CDR3 is made up of 12 amino acids. Germline trimming cut 6 bases from V and 5 bases from J; bases unmatched to any gene: 3. The CDR3 spells CASRSRGETQYF. The DNA of the CDR3 is TGTGCCAGCAGGAGCAGGGGGGAGACCCAGTACTTC. Together with reference TRBV2 and TRBJ2-5, the CDR3 gives the full variable domain: EPEVTQTPSHQVTQMGQEVILRCVPISNHLYFYWYRQILGQKVEFLVSFYNNEISEKSEIFDDQFSVERPDGSNFTLKIRSTKLEDSAMYFCASRSRGETQYFGPGTRLLVL.

The gene calls are TRBV5-1 and TRBJ2-2; tentatively, D is TRBD2 (5 bases). The CDR3 sequence is 17 residues long. Germline CDR1 and CDR2: SGHRS and YFSETQ. The V gene lost 1 base and the J gene lost 0 bases, with 13 bases spanning the gap. CDR3 DNA: TGCGCCAGCAGCTTGTTTGCCGGACTCGCGAACACCGGGGAGCTGTTTTTT. The encoded protein is CASSLFAGLANTGELFF.

This chain uses TRBV9 with TRBJ2-7, with TRBD1 identical over 8 bases. J lost 2 bases, V lost 0 bases, and 1 base had no gene match. Germline V gene sequence: CDR1 SGDLS, CDR2 YYNGEE. The CDR3 is 14 amino acids. The CDR3 DNA reads as TGTGCCAGCAGCGTAGCAGGGGGCCCCTACGAGCAGTACTTC. Translation: CASSVAGGPYEQYF.

The rearrangement uses TRBV27 and TRBJ2-1; D is perhaps TRBD1 or TRBD2 (5 bases each). In germline, CDR1 is MNHEY, CDR2 SMNVEV (reference sequence). V gave up 2 bases and J gave up 11 bases, with 19 bases separating them. The CDR3 runs to 15 residues. The CDR3 coding sequence is TGTGCCAGCAGTTTAGACCGAATAAGGGACCTAAAGCAGTTCTTC. Amino acids: CASSLDRIRDLKQFF.

The gene calls are TRBV4-1 and TRBJ1-1; tentatively, D is TRBD1 (5 bases). Between the trimmed V and J ends, which lost 4 bases and 4 bases, there was a span of 7 bases. CDR3 length equals 12 residues. Germline assignment: CDR1 MGHRA and CDR2 YSYEKL. CDR3 amino acids: CASSLQGTEAFF. The DNA for the CDR3 is TGCGCCAGCAGCCTGCAGGGCACTGAAGCTTTCTTT.

This chain connects TRBV13 to TRBJ2-5; D not certain. Per germline, CDR1 PRHDT and CDR2 FYEKMQ (reference sequence). V was pared by 4 bases and J by 0 bases, with 6 bases between. The CDR3 covers 13 residues. CDR3 residues: CASSYKDQETQYF. In DNA, the CDR3 is TGTGCCAGCAGCTATAAGGACCAAGAGACCCAGTACTTC.

This clone was seen only a few times. This chain joins TRBV30 and TRBJ1-1, with 9 bases aligning to TRBD1. This CDR3 is built from 16 residues. In germline, CDR1 is GTSNPN, CDR2 SVGIG (reference sequence). Trimming removed 5 bases from V and 3 bases from J; junction bases left unmatched: 13. The CDR3 spells CAWSPPDRGFYTEAFF. The CDR3 coding sequence is TGTGCCTGGTCCCCCCCCGACAGGGGGTTTTACACTGAAGCTTTCTTT. The whole variable domain, filled in from reference TRBV30 and TRBJ1-1, reads SQTIHQWPATLVQPVGSPLSLECTVEGTSNPNLYWYRQAAGRGLQLLFYSVGIGQISSEVPQNLSASRPQDRQFILSSKKLLLSDSGFYLCAWSPPDRGFYTEAFFGQGTRLTVV.

The count of this clone is one. V usage is TRBV19 and J usage is TRBJ2-5; TRBD1 might be the D (6 bases). V lost 3 bases, J lost 3 bases, and 8 bases lay in between. CDR3 size: 13 residues. CDR1 is LNHDA and CDR2 is SQIVND in the germline V gene (reference sequence). The CDR3 sequence is CASSMGAEETQYF. In DNA, the CDR3 is TGTGCCAGTAGTATGGGGGCGGAAGAGACCCAGTACTTC.